The entry below describes one TCR beta chain. Its target is unknown. This specimen belongs to a study of STAT3 mutations in large granular lymphocyte leukemia. Study findings and constraints: In T-cell large granular lymphocyte leukemia, about half of patients showed multiple immunodominant subclonotypes. In about 30% of the 18 patients, new TCR clonotypes emerged after therapy.

CDR1 and CDR2 (germline): KGHSH, LQKENI. V dropped 5 bases and J dropped 2 bases, with 9 bases sitting between them. The length of the CDR3 is 13 residues. Produced via immunoSEQ multiplex PCR; TCRdb's table is partial and in-frame only. Of some 13,000 clones listed, over 75% were seen once; the top ten hold roughly 12%. This chain joins TRBV18 and TRBJ2-5; maybe TRBD1 (6 bases). This receptor was identified in a human donor with T large granular lymphocyte leukemia. Some clones in this sample may be carry-over from other donors' samples. Source material: PBMCs. The CDR3 DNA reads TGTGCCAGCTCAGGGGGCAGGCAAGAGACCCAGTACTTC. Translation: CASSGGRQETQYF.